This entry lists 22 T cell receptor beta chains sequenced from one sample in a study of blood T cell repertoires in COVID-19. The method was immunoSEQ multiplex PCR; TCRdb's version includes in-frame clones alone and lacks a portion of them. Altogether 250,000 to 350,000 clones are present, about 90% being singletons, with the ten largest covering 5% to 7%. The sequencing input was peripheral blood. The receptors were sampled from a man between 18 and 35 years old who had recovered from COVID-19.

This sequence joins TRBV7-8 and TRBJ1-5; D uncertain. V was trimmed by 3 bases and J by 1 base, leaving 7 bases between them. Germline CDR1 reads SGHVS; CDR2 reads FQNEAQ. This CDR3 is built from 14 residues. The CDR3 protein is CASSFLWSNQPQHF. Written as DNA, the CDR3 is TGTGCCAGCAGCTTCCTATGGAGCAATCAGCCCCAGCATTTT.

The chain couples TRBV10-3 to TRBJ1-4; TRBD1 matches at 7 bases. Germline CDR1 is ENHRY and CDR2 is SYGVKD. This CDR3 is 14 amino acids long. Trimming at V came to 6 bases and at J to 8 bases, leaving 9 bases not matched to a gene. CDR3 loop: CAIRPTGNPEKLFF. CDR3 DNA sequence: TGTGCCATCAGGCCGACAGGGAACCCCGAAAAACTGTTTTTT.

The chain links TRBV9 to TRBJ2-1; 10 bases line up with TRBD2. CDR3 length: 17 residues. The V segment lost 3 bases and the J segment 5 bases; nucleotides outside the gene matches: 11. The germline gives CDR1 SGDLS, CDR2 YYNGEE. In DNA, the CDR3 is TGTGCCAGCAGCGGCCTCCAACTAGCGGGAATTAACAATGAGCAGTTCTTC. Translation gives CASSGLQLAGINNEQFF. Full variable domain (rest looked up from reference TRBV9 and TRBJ2-1): DSGVTQTPKHLITATGQRVTLRCSPRSGDLSVYWYQQSLDQGLQFLIQYYNGEERAKGNILERFSAQQFPDLHSELNLSSLELGDSALYFCASSGLQLAGINNEQFFGPGTRLTVL.

The chain is built from TRBV6-6 and TRBJ1-6, with D possibly matching TRBD1 (6 bases). Germline V lookup: CDR1 MNHNY, CDR2 SVGAGI (reference sequence). The CDR3 extends over 19 amino acids. The V and J ends lost 5 bases and 0 bases respectively, with 20 bases between them. The CDR3 nucleotides read TGTGCCAGCAGTCCGATGACAGGCCTTTCCAGCTCCTATAATTCACCCCTCCACTTT. Amino acids: CASSPMTGLSSSYNSPLHF.

The rearrangement uses TRBV7-2 and TRBJ1-2; 10 nucleotides agree with TRBD1. V lost 4 bases and J lost 8; bases outside the gene matches: 13. The CDR3 extends over 16 amino acids. From germline, CDR1 is SGHTA and CDR2 FQGNSA. CDR3 nucleotides: TGTGCCAGCAGCTCCGGGGGGACAGGGGAAGTGCGAGGCTACACCTTC. Translating it yields CASSSGGTGEVRGYTF. Using reference TRBV7-2 and TRBJ1-2 for the parts outside the CDR3, the full variable domain is GAGVSQSPSNKVTEKGKDVELRCDPISGHTALYWYRQSLGQGLEFLIYFQGNSAPDKSGLPSDRFSAERTGGSVSTLTIQRTQQEDSAVYLCASSSGGTGEVRGYTFGSGTRLTVV.

J is TRBJ2-2 and V is TRBV19, with TRBD2 matching 11 bases. The J segment lost 6 bases and the V segment lost 6 bases, leaving 9 bases of the junction unmatched. Germline CDR1 reads LNHDA; CDR2 reads SQIVND (reference sequence). This CDR3 has 16 residues. The CDR3 DNA reads TGTGCCAGTAGGACCCAGCTAGCGGGGGGCCCCGGGGAGCTGTTTTTT. It codes for CASRTQLAGGPGELFF.

J is TRBJ1-2 and V is TRBV29-1, with D unclear. Germline assignment: CDR1 SQVTM and CDR2 ANQGSEA. The ends were cut back, 6 bases at V and 7 bases at J, with 15 bases in the middle. The CDR3 totals 12 residues. The CDR3 loop reads CSVASQAGGYTF. The DNA for the CDR3 is TGCAGCGTCGCTTCGCAGGCAGGTGGCTACACCTTC.

The gene calls are TRBV14 and TRBJ2-7, with 9 positions matching TRBD2. V dropped 4 bases and J dropped 3; count of bases not matched to a gene: 4. The CDR3 consists of 14 residues. The germline CDR1 and CDR2 sequences are SGHDN and FVKESK. For the CDR3, the DNA is TGTGCCAGCAGCCCAGCGGGAGGCGGCTACGAGCAGTACTTC. Translating gives CASSPAGGGYEQYF. Together with reference TRBV14 and TRBJ2-7, the CDR3 gives the full variable domain: EAGVTQFPSHSVIEKGQTVTLRCDPISGHDNLYWYRRVMGKEIKFLLHFVKESKQDESGMPNNRFLAERTGGTYSTLKVQPAELEDSGVYFCASSPAGGGYEQYFGPGTRLTVT.

The CDR3 coding sequence is TGTGCCTGGAGTGTACTTGTGGACAGGGGTTCACCCCTCCACTTT. Translating it yields CAWSVLVDRGSPLHF. The chain uses TRBV30 and TRBJ1-6; 9 nucleotides agree with TRBD1. Germline CDR1 is GTSNPN and CDR2 is SVGIG (reference sequence). CDR3 length equals 15 residues. Losses at the gene ends were 0 bases for V and 9 bases for J; bases not matched to a gene: 6. The whole variable domain, remainder taken from reference TRBV30 and TRBJ1-6, is SQTIHQWPATLVQPVGSPLSLECTVEGTSNPNLYWYRQAAGRGLQLLFYSVGIGQISSEVPQNLSASRPQDRQFILSSKKLLLSDSGFYLCAWSVLVDRGSPLHFGNGTRLTVT.

V is TRBV5-4 and J is TRBJ1-6, with TRBD1 matching over 9 bases. The CDR3 covers 16 residues. J gave up 7 bases and V 1 base, and 6 bases lay outside the gene matches. Per the germline V gene, CDR1 is SGHNT and CDR2 is YYREEE (reference sequence). The chain's CDR3 is CASSLWGQGHNSPLHF. The CDR3 DNA follows: TGTGCCAGCAGCTTGTGGGGACAGGGACACAATTCACCCCTCCACTTT.

The table lists this clone with a count of one. A junction boundary mismatches the germline segment, possibly from a read error. The rearrangement joins TRBV7-9 to TRBJ1-1, with D perhaps TRBD1 (5 bases). The CDR3 loop spans 9 amino acids. Germline V lookup: CDR1 SEHNR, CDR2 FQNEAQ (reference sequence). CDR3 nucleotide sequence: TGTGCCAGCAGCACGAGGGGAGGATTT. Protein sequence: CASSTRGGF. Full variable domain (outside the CDR3, taken from reference TRBV7-9 and TRBJ1-1): DTGVSQNPRHKITKRGQNVTFRCDPISEHNRLYWYRQTLGQGPEFLTYFQNEAQLEKSRLLSDRFSAERPKGSFSTLEIQRTEQGDSAMYLCASSTRGGFGQGTRLTVV.

This clone was detected a few times. As DNA, the CDR3 is TGTGCCAGCAGTTACTCGCAGGGATCGGACGCTTTCTTT. It encodes CASSYSQGSDAFF. The rearrangement links TRBV6-6 to TRBJ1-1; D perhaps matches TRBD1 (5 bases). This CDR3 contains 13 residues. Germline lookup yields CDR1 MNHNY and CDR2 SVGAGI (reference sequence). The V gene lost 0 bases and the J gene lost 11 bases, with 13 bases spanning the gap.

The chain recombines TRBV12-5 with TRBJ1-6; D unclear. Trimming removed 3 bases at V and 4 bases at J, with 13 bases between. This CDR3 comprises 16 residues. Germline CDR1 is LGHNT and CDR2 is FRNRAP. The DNA for the CDR3 is TGTGCTAGTGGTTTTAAGGCCGGGTCGTATAATTCACCCCTCCACTTT. It codes for CASGFKAGSYNSPLHF.

This clone was counted once. This chain uses TRBV7-3 with TRBJ2-3; 8 nucleotides match TRBD1. The length of the CDR3 is 15 residues. V lost 2 bases to trimming and J lost 3 bases; unmatched junction nucleotides: 4. Germline V gene sequence: CDR1 SGHTA, CDR2 FQGTGA. CDR3 DNA sequence: TGTGCCAGCAGCTTACAGGGGGCGCGGACAGATACGCAGTATTTT. Translated, it gives CASSLQGARTDTQYF.

The V call is TRBV28, the J call TRBJ1-2; TRBD1 matches 7 bases. Germline-derived CDR1 and CDR2 are MDHEN and SYDVKM. The CDR3 contains 13 residues. With 8 bases clipped from V and 2 bases from J, the junction kept 5 bases outside the gene matches. CDR3 DNA: TGTGCCAGCTGGGACAGCCGGAACTATGGCTACACCTTC. This codes for CASWDSRNYGYTF.

With regard to this clone: Distinct nucleotide sequences in the sample also encode this CDR3. The chain joins TRBV6-5 to TRBJ1-6; tentative D call: TRBD1 (6 bases). CDR3 length: 15 amino acids. Germline V CDR1 and CDR2: MNHEY, SVGAGI. The V end lost 2 bases, the J end lost 4 bases, and 9 bases lay between the germline ends. The CDR3 coding sequence is TGTGCCAGCAGTTACCAGGGGACATATAATTCACCCCTCCACTTT. Its translation is CASSYQGTYNSPLHF.

The chain recombines TRBV10-3 with TRBJ1-2; no firm D call. V gave up 3 bases and J gave up 4 bases, with 6 bases separating them. CDR3 length: 12 residues. Germline CDR1 ENHRY, CDR2 SYGVKD. CDR3 region: CAISENSYGYTF. CDR3 nucleotides: TGTGCCATCAGTGAAAACAGCTATGGCTACACCTTC.

The chain recombines TRBV2 with TRBJ2-2, with 8 positions matching TRBD1. Per the germline V gene, CDR1 is SNHLY and CDR2 is FYNNEI. V shed 6 bases and J 2 bases; nucleotides not matched to a gene: 5. This CDR3 has 15 amino acids. The CDR3, as DNA: TGTGCCAGCAGCCCGCAGGGGGCAAACACCGGGGAGCTGTTTTTT. Translation: CASSPQGANTGELFF.

V usage is TRBV11-2 and J usage is TRBJ2-4, with 8 nucleotides matching TRBD1. Germline V gives CDR1 SGHAT, CDR2 FQNNGV. J gave up 6 bases and V 5 bases, and 15 bases lay outside the gene matches. The CDR3 loop spans 17 amino acids. The CDR3 DNA sequence: TGTGCCAGCAGCACTTACGGGGCAGGGGGCAGCGTAAACATTCAGTACTTC. The encoded protein is CASSTYGAGGSVNIQYF.

The chain links TRBV5-1 to TRBJ2-1; TRBD2 matches 7 bases. Germline lookup yields CDR1 SGHRS and CDR2 YFSETQ. The CDR3 runs to 15 residues. The V and J ends lost 0 bases and 7 bases, in that order; junction bases with no gene match: 7. CDR3 amino acids: CASSLEGGIRNEQFF. In DNA form, the CDR3 reads TGCGCCAGCAGCTTGGAGGGAGGGATCCGTAATGAGCAGTTCTTC. Variable domain in full (rest from reference TRBV5-1 and TRBJ2-1): KAGVTQTPRYLIKTRGQQVTLSCSPISGHRSVSWYQQTPGQGLQFLFEYFSETQRNKGNFPGRFSGRQFSNSRSEMNVSTLELGDSALYLCASSLEGGIRNEQFFGPGTRLTVL.

The chain is built from TRBV6-2 or TRBV6-3 and TRBJ2-5, with TRBD2 matching over 9 bases. Germline V lookup: CDR1 MNHEY, CDR2 SVGEGT. The ends lost 4 bases at V and 5 bases at J; junction bases unmatched: 11. CDR3 length: 16 residues. CDR3 bases: TGTGCCAGCAGTTGGTTTGGCGGGGGGGCCGGGGAGACCCAGTACTTC. Translated, it gives CASSWFGGGAGETQYF.

This clone occurred a few times. The chain recombines TRBV6-5 with TRBJ1-1; D call uncertain. This CDR3 contains 11 residues. V was shortened by 7 bases and J by 0 bases, with 3 bases between the two germline ends. Germline V gene data show CDR1 as MNHEY and CDR2 as SVGAGI. The CDR3 sequence is CASTMNTEAFF. The CDR3 DNA sequence: TGTGCCAGCACTATGAACACTGAAGCTTTCTTT.